The TCR beta chain under discussion was sequenced for a study of blood T cell repertoires in COVID-19. Study background: T cells, B-cell-depleted T cells, or PBMCs supplied cDNA or gDNA.

The CDR3 has 14 residues. Germline V gives CDR1 MDHEN, CDR2 SYDVKM. V gave up 3 bases and J gave up 13 bases; unmatched junction bases: 8. Measured with immunoSEQ multiplex PCR; TCRdb has only the in-frame clones, and not every one. Among around 60,000 clones, approximately 80% were seen once, and the ten largest hold approximately 5%. The chain recombines TRBV28 with TRBJ2-2; TRBD1 agrees at 10 bases. The receptor's source is a man aged 65-85 years with acute or convalescent COVID-19. The sample taken for sequencing was peripheral blood. DNA for the CDR3: TGTGCCAGCAGTTTCCTACCCCGGGACAGGGGGCTGTTTTTT. Translating it yields CASSFLPRDRGLFF.